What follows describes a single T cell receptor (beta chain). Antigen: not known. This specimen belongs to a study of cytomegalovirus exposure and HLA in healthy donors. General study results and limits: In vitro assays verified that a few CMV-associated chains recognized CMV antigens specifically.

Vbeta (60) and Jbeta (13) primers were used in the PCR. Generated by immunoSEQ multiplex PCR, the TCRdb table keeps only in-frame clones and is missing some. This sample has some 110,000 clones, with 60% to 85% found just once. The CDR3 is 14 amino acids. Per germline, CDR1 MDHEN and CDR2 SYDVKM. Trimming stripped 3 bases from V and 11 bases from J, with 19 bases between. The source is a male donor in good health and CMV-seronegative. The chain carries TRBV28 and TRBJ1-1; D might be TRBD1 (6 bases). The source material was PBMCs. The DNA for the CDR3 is TGTGCCAGCAGTTTCCCGGGTACAGGGTTGGTTGCTTTCTTT. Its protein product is CASSFPGTGLVAFF.